This TCR beta chain was identified during a study of blood T cell repertoires in COVID-19. Across the whole study: In each case, the material was cDNA or gDNA derived from T cells, B-cell-depleted T cells, or PBMCs.

The CDR3 has 14 residues. The V gene lost 4 bases and the J gene lost 1 base, with 10 bases spanning the gap. Germline assignment: CDR1 SEHNR and CDR2 FQNEAQ (reference sequence). Method: immunoSEQ multiplex PCR; TCRdb's copy keeps in-frame clones and lacks some. The table includes over 300,000 clones, roughly 85% detected once. This clonotype was sampled from a human donor in a cohort sampled during active COVID-19. The sample consisted of peripheral blood. This chain uses TRBV7-9 with TRBJ1-1; possible D gene TRBD1, 6 bases. The chain's CDR3 is CASSYTGQNTEAFF. Written as DNA, the CDR3 is TGTGCCAGCAGCTATACGGGACAGAACACTGAAGCTTTCTTT.